This TCR beta chain is drawn from a study of shared clonotypes between healthy human individuals. It was 150 to 200 ng DNA, around 32,000 T cell genomes, that sorted-subset replicate PCRs used. Data came from immunoSEQ multiplex PCR; TCRdb stores just in-frame clones and leaves some out. The sample lists millions of clones; about 94% were seen once. Details on this clone: Antigen unknown.

The ends were cut back, 0 bases at V and 3 bases at J, with 14 bases in the middle. Germline V gene data show CDR1 as SEHNR and CDR2 as FQNEAQ (reference sequence). The CDR3 sequence is 16 residues long. Only CD45RO-negative cells positively selected for CCR7 counted as naive CD8 cells, so terminally differentiated effector memory CD45RA+ cells were excluded. Study-wide results and limits: Naive CD4 clonotype sharing across a handful of donors was around 5%.

J is TRBJ1-2 and V is TRBV7-9, with no clear D. Sequenced: naive CD8+ T cells sorted from blood. The receptor's source is a man between 18 and 29 years old in good health. CDR3 loop: CASSLASRERDYGYTF. For the CDR3, the DNA is TGTGCCAGCAGCTTAGCGTCTAGGGAGAGGGACTATGGCTACACCTTC.